The 5 T cell receptor beta chains in this list originate from one sample, sequenced in a study of blood T cell repertoires in COVID-19. Method: immunoSEQ multiplex PCR; TCRdb's copy keeps in-frame clones and lacks some. The sample has a few hundred thousand clones; 89% are singletons. Sequenced: PBMCs or T cells enriched from blood (not recorded which). The source of these receptors is a woman aged 40 to 49 who had recovered from COVID-19.

The V and J genes are TRBV28 and TRBJ2-3, with a weak D call TRBD2 (7 bases). The CDR3 contains 15 residues. Germline CDR1 MDHEN, CDR2 SYDVKM. V was pared by 6 bases and J by 2 bases, with 15 bases between. The CDR3: CASSKGGGFTDTQYF. DNA of the CDR3: TGTGCCAGCAGCAAAGGGGGGGGGTTCACAGATACGCAGTATTTT. Filled out from reference TRBV28 and TRBJ2-3, the complete variable domain reads DVKVTQSSRYLVKRTGEKVFLECVQDMDHENMFWYRQDPGLGLRLIYFSYDVKMKEKGDIPEGYSVSREKKERFSLILESASTNQTSMYLCASSKGGGFTDTQYFGPGTRLTVL.

This clone was observed a handful of times. The chain couples TRBV24-1 to TRBJ2-3; 11 nucleotides line up with TRBD2. V was clipped by 5 bases and J by 8 bases; unmatched bases: 2. Germline V CDR1 and CDR2: KGHDR, SFDVKD. This CDR3 is built from 13 residues. CDR3 DNA sequence: TGTGCCACCAGTGGGGGACTAGCGGCTACGCAGTATTTT. Its protein is CATSGGLAATQYF.

The rearrangement uses TRBV5-6 and TRBJ1-1, with D perhaps matching TRBD1 (6 bases). V shed 3 bases and J shed 6 bases, with 9 bases lying between them. The germline V gene has CDR1 SGHDT and CDR2 YYEEEE. This CDR3 comprises 12 residues. CDR3 nucleotides: TGTGCCAGCAGCTCCAGGGGCCCTGAAGCTTTCTTT. It encodes CASSSRGPEAFF.

The chain has TRBV3-1 (or the pseudogene TRBV3-2) and TRBJ2-3; maybe TRBD2 (6 bases). The V end lost 4 bases, the J end lost 1 base, and 12 bases lay between the germline ends. This CDR3 is 15 amino acids long. Germline V CDR1 and CDR2: LGHDT, YNNKEL (reference sequence). CDR3 amino acids: CASSLTGGGTDTQYF. The CDR3 DNA is TGTGCCAGCAGCCTGACGGGCGGGGGCACAGATACGCAGTATTTT.

CDR3 DNA: TGTGCCAGTACCCCGGACAGGGTCCAGCCCCAGCATTTT. This codes for CASTPDRVQPQHF. The V and J genes are TRBV19 and TRBJ1-5; 8 bases are a match to TRBD1. The germline gives CDR1 LNHDA, CDR2 SQIVND (reference sequence). CDR3 length: 13 residues. Trimming at V came to 7 bases and at J to 7 bases, leaving 6 bases not matched to a gene.